This TCR beta chain came from a study of T cell clonality in common variable immunodeficiency. Both groups were predominantly of Caucasian heritage. The study's findings and limits: What drives increased CVID clonality needs T cell subpopulation sequencing. Fewer deletions and N-nucleotide insertions were reportedly seen in common variable immunodeficiency TCR beta sequences.

Trimming shortened V by 3 bases and J by 4 bases, and 13 bases separated the two germline ends. CDR1 is SGHAT, CDR2 FQNNGV, per germline. This CDR3 spans 15 amino acids. The sample holds many counts of this clone. The antigen is not known. The CDR3 goes on 3 residues after the read ends, and that part is filled in from the germline J gene. Control and CVID samples contributed equal amounts of genomic DNA. Profiled with immunoSEQ multiplex PCR; TCRdb holds only in-frame clones, not every one. The sample yields approximately 75,000 clones, without any singletons. The TCR comes from a person between 18 and 75 years old in good health. The sequencing input was peripheral blood mononuclear cells. The V call is TRBV11-2, the J call TRBJ2-1; D possibly corresponds to TRBD2 (6 bases). The CDR3 DNA, read in part, is TGTGCCAGCAGCTTCCGTGGGACTGGTTACAATGAG. This sequence encodes CASSFRGTGYNE. The full CDR3 protein is CASSFRGTGYNEQFF.